The entry below describes one TCR beta chain. This clone showed up just once. The target of this receptor is not known. Base qualities are not provided; no much larger clone lies one nucleotide away. The sample belongs to a study of blood T cell repertoires in COVID-19 (dated by TCRdb to the early 2020s). Background on the whole study: Samples covering the acute and convalescent phases of COVID-19 were provided by collaborators in the United States, Italy and Spain. Sample metadata almost always included a de-identified subject ID, COVID-19 status, age in years and sex. HLA class I and class II types, where available, came from metadata supplied by the sample provider rather than from assay-based typing. The samples were drawn from two sources: the first 160 participants of the ongoing ImmuneRACE study, and 950 to 1,500 subjects contributed by 6 global collaborators. A freely available public database, intended as a resource for researchers studying the immune response to SARS-CoV-2, is where the repertoires were released. The material from the prospective study consisted of cDNA or gDNA derived from T cells, B-cell-depleted T cells, or PBMCs. Subjects who had been exposed to COVID-19, were actively infected with it, or had recovered from it provided the deeply sampled blood TCRbeta repertoires that made up the dataset. Beyond this particular receptor, the publication reports: Clinical and demographic metadata were provided uncurated, with the amount varying by source and participant.

Collaborating institutions collected whole blood in K2EDTA tubes following their own protocols. For TCRbeta analysis, collaborator samples were shipped as frozen whole blood, as isolated PBMCs, or as DNA extracted from either sample type. TCRbeta CDR3 regions were amplified from genomic DNA by means of the immunoSEQ Assay, a bias-controlled multiplex PCR. The study's processing was this. The number of nucleated cells in each sample was estimated by amplification of reference gene primers within the assay. Sequence reads were collapsed and filtered to measure the absolute abundance of every unique TCRbeta CDR3 rearrangement. For each sample, productive Simpson clonality was calculated as the square root of Simpson's diversity index across productive rearrangements. TCRdb limited this immuneACCESS table to in-frame rearrangements with V and J called. A share of clones is missing; checked studies link under half to unresolved V genes, and the rest is unexplained. V, J and clone size are those of that table, while D and trimming were read from the DNA. The sample data list 160,000 or so clones, and roughly 87% of these were observed just once. The leading ten clones occupy about 8% of the sample.

The germline V gene gives CDR1 as ENHRY and CDR2 as SYGVKD. V is cut by 8 bases and J by 4 bases, and the space between the germline ends is 12 bases. The cysteine opens and the phenylalanine closes a CDR3 of 13 amino acids. Only the CDR3 DNA stays, 39 bases, in frame from base 1. This chain joins TRBV10-3 to TRBJ1-5; no D gene can be assigned with confidence. The sequence came from a woman between 65 and 79 years old with acute or convalescent COVID-19. Sequenced input: peripheral blood. The bases read TGTGCCATCGGGCTGGATCAAAATCAGCCCCAGCATTTT. The encoded protein is CAIGLDQNQPQHF.